The 26 T cell receptor beta chains presented below share a single source sample, sequenced in a study of T cells in Graves' hyperthyroidism and ophthalmopathy. Amplification of TCR beta CDR3 regions used RNA as the template. HTBI primers were employed in a first-round RT-PCR of the TCR CDR3. TCRdb ran MiXCR on the multiplex PCR reads and lists one entry per CDR3 protein. The data contain about 270,000 distinct CDR3 sequences, about 20% of them seen just once; the ten biggest clones take up 64%. The sample was blood. These receptors originate from a young man with Graves' ophthalmopathy.

The chain links TRBV19 to TRBJ2-1, with D unresolved. The germline V gene encodes CDR1 LNHDA and CDR2 SQIVND (reference sequence). V was cut by 6 bases and J by 0 bases, with 12 bases left in between. The CDR3 spans 15 residues. CDR3 residues: CASSAQLNSYNEQFF. The DNA of the CDR3 is TGTGCCAGTAGCGCACAGCTAAACTCCTACAATGAGCAGTTCTTC.

This clonotype was picked up a small number of times. The rearrangement joins TRBV11-1 to TRBJ1-5; no definite D call. V lost 1 base and J lost 5, with 6 bases in between. This CDR3 region has 13 residues. Germline CDR1 and CDR2: SGHAT and FQDESV (reference sequence). The DNA for the CDR3 is TGTGCCAGCAGCTTAGTCCCGGATCAGCCCCAGCATTTT. It codes for CASSLVPDQPQHF.

This clonotype showed up just once. The chain uses TRBV28 and TRBJ2-7; 8 positions agree with TRBD1. CDR1 and CDR2 (germline): MDHEN, SYDVKM. Trimming at V came to 3 bases and at J to 5 bases, leaving 9 bases not matched to a gene. The CDR3 loop spans 15 amino acids. The CDR3 loop reads CASSLFGTGEDEQYF. CDR3 DNA: TGTGCCAGCAGTTTGTTCGGGACAGGCGAAGACGAGCAGTACTTC.

This clonotype was seen a few times. This sequence joins TRBV28 and TRBJ2-2, with 7 bases identical to TRBD2. The CDR3 has 15 amino acids. Trimming cost V 10 bases and J 2 bases; bases outside gene matches: 10. The germline V gene encodes CDR1 MDHEN and CDR2 SYDVKM. The CDR3 bases are TGTGCCACTGTACGGCCTAGCGGAAACACCGGGGAGCTGTTTTTT. Encoded protein: CATVRPSGNTGELFF.

This clonotype has ten or more counts. The chain uses TRBV12-3 or TRBV12-4 and TRBJ2-1; 9 nucleotides line up with TRBD2. The V and J ends lost 2 bases and 3 bases, in that order; junction bases with no gene match: 2. The CDR3 length is 15 residues. CDR3 loop: CASSLRLADYNEQFF. The CDR3 DNA follows: TGTGCCAGCAGTTTACGACTAGCGGACTACAATGAGCAGTTCTTC.

This clonotype was counted many times. This chain joins TRBV5-8 and TRBJ2-1, with TRBD2 matching over 8 bases. The CDR3 is made up of 13 amino acids. Germline CDR1 reads SGHTS; CDR2 reads YDEGEE. V was pared by 0 bases and J by 10 bases, with 3 bases of the junction left unmatched. The CDR3 sequence: CASSLGLAREQFF. CDR3 sequence (DNA): TGTGCCAGCAGCTTGGGACTAGCGCGGGAGCAGTTCTTC.

This clonotype was detected a few times. J is TRBJ1-1 and V is TRBV18; 7 nucleotides line up with TRBD1. The CDR3 sequence is 18 residues long. The J segment lost 1 base and the V segment lost 1 base, leaving 12 bases of the junction unmatched. Germline CDR1 KGHSH, CDR2 LQKENI. The CDR3 region has the DNA TGTGCCAGCTCACCACGTCCGAACCGACAGGGATCGAACACTGAAGCTTTCTTT. Residues: CASSPRPNRQGSNTEAFF.

This chain joins TRBV10-1 and TRBJ2-5; 7 positions agree with TRBD1. V dropped 3 bases and J dropped 4; count of bases not matched to a gene: 11. The CDR3 contains 16 residues. Germline assignment: CDR1 WNHNN and CDR2 SYGVQD (reference sequence). CDR3 amino acids: CASSEGRGRVRETQYF. The CDR3, as DNA: TGCGCCAGCAGTGAAGGAAGGGGGCGGGTGAGAGAGACCCAGTACTTC.

The chain has TRBV7-9 and TRBJ2-1; D is perhaps TRBD1 (6 bases). The length of the CDR3 is 14 residues. The V gene's germline CDR1 is SEHNR and CDR2 FQNEAQ (reference sequence). Deletions cut 1 base from V and 13 bases from J, with 17 bases between. Written as DNA, the CDR3 is TGTGCCAGCAGCTTAGACAGGGACAAGAGGCGACAGTTCTTC. Protein product: CASSLDRDKRRQFF.

In this sample, this clonotype turned up a few times. The CDR3 bases are TGTGCCAGCAGTTTTAGGGTAGCCAAAAACATTCAGTACTTC. Protein: CASSFRVAKNIQYF. This rearrangement joins TRBV28 to TRBJ2-4; D remains ambiguous. This CDR3 has 14 residues. Germline-derived CDR1 and CDR2 are MDHEN and SYDVKM. Between the trimmed V and J ends, which lost 3 bases and 0 bases, there was a span of 6 bases.

This clonotype was counted at least ten times. The CDR3 DNA reads as TGTGCCAGCAGCTTTAACACCTACGAGCAGTACTTC. Amino acids: CASSFNTYEQYF. J is TRBJ2-7 and V is TRBV11-2; D is uncertain. The CDR3 spans 12 residues. Trimming pared 3 bases from V and 2 bases from J, leaving 5 bases between. From germline, CDR1 is SGHAT and CDR2 FQNNGV.

This clonotype was seen many times. The rearrangement uses TRBV7-8 and TRBJ2-1; tentative D call: TRBD2 (5 bases). V shed 4 bases and J shed 4 bases, with 17 bases lying between them. Germline V CDR1 and CDR2: SGHVS, FQNEAQ. This CDR3 region has 16 residues. The CDR3 sequence: CASSSIPSGTYNEQFF. Here the CDR3 DNA reads TGTGCCAGCAGCTCCATCCCGAGCGGCACATACAATGAGCAGTTCTTC.

The rearrangement links TRBV6-4 to TRBJ2-6; a possible D gene is TRBD1 (6 bases). V lost 4 bases and J lost 0, with 16 bases in between. CDR1 is MRHNA, CDR2 SNTAGT, per germline. The CDR3 is made up of 18 amino acids. CDR3 sequence: CASSAAPTGLSGANVLTF. CDR3 coding DNA: TGTGCCAGCAGTGCCGCTCCGACAGGCCTCTCTGGGGCCAACGTCCTGACTTTC.

This chain uses TRBV27 with TRBJ2-3, with TRBD2 identical over 14 bases. Germline V lookup: CDR1 MNHEY, CDR2 SMNVEV (reference sequence). The CDR3 consists of 16 residues. With 7 bases clipped from V and 1 base from J, the junction kept 4 bases outside the gene matches. CDR3 DNA: TGTGCCAGCACGGGACTAGCGGGAGCGGGCACAGATACGCAGTATTTT. Translation: CASTGLAGAGTDTQYF.

The table lists this clonotype with many counts. The V gene is TRBV11-2, the J gene TRBJ2-3; 10 bases map to TRBD2. Germline-derived CDR1 and CDR2 are SGHAT and FQNNGV. CDR3 length: 16 amino acids. The V and J ends lost 5 bases and 3 bases, in that order; junction bases with no gene match: 8. The CDR3 DNA reads as TGTGCCAGCAGCCCTAGACTAGCGGGTGGTACAGATACGCAGTATTTT. It specifies CASSPRLAGGTDTQYF.

This clonotype was detected many times. The chain employs TRBV19 and TRBJ2-3; no reliable D call. CDR1 LNHDA and CDR2 SQIVND come from the germline V gene (reference sequence). Trimming pared 6 bases from V and 3 bases from J, leaving 10 bases between. The CDR3 consists of 13 residues. CDR3 DNA sequence: TGTGCCAGTAGGAAAGAGATGACAGATACGCAGTATTTT. Translating it yields CASRKEMTDTQYF.

This clonotype was counted only a few times. The CDR3 ends on some other residue instead of the conserved phenylalanine or tryptophan, so this is likely a read error. The V gene is TRBV20-1, the J gene TRBJ2-7; 14 positions match TRBD2. This CDR3 comprises 14 residues. With 5 bases clipped from V and 2 bases from J, the junction kept 2 bases outside the gene matches. Germline V CDR1 and CDR2: DFQATT, SNEGSKA (reference sequence). CDR3 amino acids: CSAGGLAGAYEQYL. Written as DNA, the CDR3 is TGCAGTGCTGGGGGACTAGCGGGGGCCTACGAGCAGTACCTC.

This rearrangement joins TRBV11-3 to TRBJ2-3, with 7 nucleotides matching TRBD2. This CDR3 is built from 20 residues. V gave up 1 base and J gave up 2 bases; unmatched junction bases: 18. Germline CDR1 reads SGHNT; CDR2 reads YENEEA. The chain's CDR3 is CASSLGIRGRAGTNTDTQYF. CDR3 sequence (DNA): TGTGCCAGCAGCTTAGGCATACGGGGCAGAGCGGGGACCAACACAGATACGCAGTATTTT.

This rearrangement joins TRBV5-1 to TRBJ1-2, with TRBD1 as a possible D gene (5 bases). The CDR3 consists of 13 residues. V shed 6 bases and J shed 2 bases, with 11 bases lying between them. Germline assignment: CDR1 SGHRS and CDR2 YFSETQ. The CDR3 nucleotides are TGCGCCAGCAACGAAGGGGAAAACTATGGCTACACCTTC. Translation gives CASNEGENYGYTF.

As for this clonotype: The junction does not match germline at one end; this may be a read error. The genes are TRBV10-3 and TRBJ2-7; no clear D. The CDR3 has 13 residues. Germline V gene lookup returns CDR1 ENHRY and CDR2 SYGVKD. The CDR3 sequence: CAIRENSWGEQYF. Here the CDR3 DNA reads TGTGCCATCCGTGAGAACAGCTGGGGCGAGCAGTACTTC.

CDR3 amino acids: CASSPSGTRYAEQYF. For the CDR3, the DNA is TGCGCCAGCAGCCCCTCCGGGACAAGGTATGCCGAGCAGTACTTC. This chain links TRBV5-1 with TRBJ2-7, with TRBD1 as a possible D gene (6 bases). Germline V gene sequence: CDR1 SGHRS, CDR2 YFSETQ. V gave up 4 bases and J gave up 6 bases, with 20 bases separating them. This CDR3 region has 15 residues.

This clonotype was seen only a few times. The chain is built from TRBV15 and TRBJ2-1; tentatively, D is TRBD2 (5 bases). CDR3 length: 13 amino acids. Trimming took 4 bases from V and 7 from J, leaving 11 bases between them. The germline CDR1 and CDR2 sequences are LNHNV and YYDKDF (reference sequence). The CDR3 region is CATSKGRRNEQFF. CDR3 bases: TGTGCCACCAGCAAAGGAAGGAGGAATGAGCAGTTCTTC.

The chain couples TRBV9 to TRBJ1-2, with 11 positions matching TRBD1. Germline CDR1 SGDLS, CDR2 YYNGEE. This CDR3 region has 15 residues. The V gene end was trimmed by 0 bases and the J gene end by 6 bases; junction bases not matched to a gene: 4. CDR3 region: CASSVVGQGANGYTF. The CDR3 nucleotides read TGTGCCAGCAGCGTAGTCGGACAGGGGGCTAATGGCTACACCTTC.

This clonotype was seen more than once but under ten times. CDR3 loop: CSARPKWKAFF. Here the CDR3 DNA reads TGCAGTGCTAGGCCCAAATGGAAGGCTTTCTTT. The chain couples TRBV20-1 to TRBJ1-1; D is undetermined. Germline V gives CDR1 DFQATT, CDR2 SNEGSKA (reference sequence). Trimming left V 3 bases short and J 11 bases short, with 13 bases between. The CDR3 has 11 residues.

The chain recombines TRBV20-1 with TRBJ2-5; 13 nucleotides line up with TRBD2. The V gene end was trimmed by 1 base and the J gene end by 4 bases; junction bases not matched to a gene: 12. This CDR3 contains 18 residues. CDR1 DFQATT and CDR2 SNEGSKA come from the germline V gene (reference sequence). CDR3 DNA: TGCAGTGCTAGAGGGGGAGGACTAGCGGGAGAGGGGCGAGAGACCCAGTACTTC. This encodes CSARGGGLAGEGRETQYF.

The V gene is TRBV2, the J gene TRBJ2-3, with D tentatively TRBD2 (6 bases). Between the trimmed V and J ends, which lost 1 base and 0 bases, there was a span of 11 bases. The CDR3 runs 16 residues. Germline V gene sequence: CDR1 SNHLY, CDR2 FYNNEI. In DNA form, the CDR3 reads TGTGCCAGCAGTGAAGGGCGGGAAACTAGCACAGATACGCAGTATTTT. It encodes CASSEGRETSTDTQYF.